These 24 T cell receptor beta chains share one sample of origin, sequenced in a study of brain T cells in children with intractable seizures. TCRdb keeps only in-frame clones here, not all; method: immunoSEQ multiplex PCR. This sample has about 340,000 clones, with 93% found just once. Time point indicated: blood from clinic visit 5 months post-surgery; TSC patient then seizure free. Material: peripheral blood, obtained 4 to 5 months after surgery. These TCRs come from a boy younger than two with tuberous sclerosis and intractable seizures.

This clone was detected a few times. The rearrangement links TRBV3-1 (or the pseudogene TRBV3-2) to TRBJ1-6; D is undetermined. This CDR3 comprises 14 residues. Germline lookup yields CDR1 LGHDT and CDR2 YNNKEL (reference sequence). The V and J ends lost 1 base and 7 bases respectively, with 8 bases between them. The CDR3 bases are TGTGCCAGCAGCCAAGTAGGGATGAATTCACCCCTCCACTTT. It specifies CASSQVGMNSPLHF.

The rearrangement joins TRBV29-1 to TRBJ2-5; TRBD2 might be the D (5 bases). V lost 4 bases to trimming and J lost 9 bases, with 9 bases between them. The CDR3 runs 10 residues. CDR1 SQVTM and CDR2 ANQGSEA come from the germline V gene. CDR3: CSVAERAQYF. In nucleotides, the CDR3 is TGCAGCGTTGCTGAGAGGGCCCAGTACTTC.

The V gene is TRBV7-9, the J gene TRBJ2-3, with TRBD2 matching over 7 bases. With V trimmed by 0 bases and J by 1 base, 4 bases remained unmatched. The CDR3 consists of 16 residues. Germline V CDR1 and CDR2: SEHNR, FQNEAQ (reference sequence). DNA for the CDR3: TGTGCCAGCAGCTTAGCGGGGACTATTCGCACAGATACGCAGTATTTT. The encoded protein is CASSLAGTIRTDTQYF. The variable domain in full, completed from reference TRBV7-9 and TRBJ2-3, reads DTGVSQNPRHKITKRGQNVTFRCDPISEHNRLYWYRQTLGQGPEFLTYFQNEAQLEKSRLLSDRFSAERPKGSFSTLEIQRTEQGDSAMYLCASSLAGTIRTDTQYFGPGTRLTVL.

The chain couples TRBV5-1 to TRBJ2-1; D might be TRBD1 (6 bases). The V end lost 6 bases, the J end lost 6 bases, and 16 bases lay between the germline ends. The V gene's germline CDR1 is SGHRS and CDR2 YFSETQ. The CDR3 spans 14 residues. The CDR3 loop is CASKIRGGSNEQFF. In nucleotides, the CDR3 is TGCGCCAGCAAGATCAGGGGTGGGAGCAATGAGCAGTTCTTC.

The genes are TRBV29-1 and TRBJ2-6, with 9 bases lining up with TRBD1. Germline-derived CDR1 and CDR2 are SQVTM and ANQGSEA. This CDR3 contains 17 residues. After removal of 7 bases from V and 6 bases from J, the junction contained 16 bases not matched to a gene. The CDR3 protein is CSAEVGQGPFEANVLTF. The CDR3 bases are TGCAGCGCCGAGGTGGGACAGGGACCCTTTGAGGCCAACGTCCTGACTTTC.

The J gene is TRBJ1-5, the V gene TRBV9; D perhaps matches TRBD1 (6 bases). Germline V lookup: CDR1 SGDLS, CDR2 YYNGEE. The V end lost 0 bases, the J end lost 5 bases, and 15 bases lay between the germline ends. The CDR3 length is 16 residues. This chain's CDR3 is CASSVALGGIHQPQHF. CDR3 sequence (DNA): TGTGCCAGCAGCGTAGCTCTAGGGGGGATTCATCAGCCCCAGCATTTT.

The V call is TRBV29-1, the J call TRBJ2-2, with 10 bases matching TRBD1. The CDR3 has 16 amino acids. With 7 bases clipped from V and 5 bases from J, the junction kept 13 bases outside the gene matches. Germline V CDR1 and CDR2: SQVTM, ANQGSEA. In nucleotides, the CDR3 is TGCAGCGCAGCGCATATCGGGACAGGGGATACCGGGGAGCTGTTTTTT. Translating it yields CSAAHIGTGDTGELFF.

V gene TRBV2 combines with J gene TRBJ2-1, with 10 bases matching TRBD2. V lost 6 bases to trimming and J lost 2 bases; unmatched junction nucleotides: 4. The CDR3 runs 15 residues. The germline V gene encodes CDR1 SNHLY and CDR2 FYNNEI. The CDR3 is CASRWLAGAYNEQFF. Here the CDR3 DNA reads TGTGCCAGCAGATGGCTAGCGGGAGCCTACAATGAGCAGTTCTTC.

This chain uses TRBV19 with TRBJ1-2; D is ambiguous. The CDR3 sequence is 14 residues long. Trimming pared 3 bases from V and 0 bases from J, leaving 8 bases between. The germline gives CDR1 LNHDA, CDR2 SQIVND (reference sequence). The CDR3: CASSIVNTNYGYTF. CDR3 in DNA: TGTGCCAGTAGTATCGTTAATACTAACTATGGCTACACCTTC. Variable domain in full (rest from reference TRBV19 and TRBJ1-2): DGGITQSPKYLFRKEGQNVTLSCEQNLNHDAMYWYRQDPGQGLRLIYYSQIVNDFQKGDIAEGYSVSREKKESFPLTVTSAQKNPTAFYLCASSIVNTNYGYTFGSGTRLTVV.

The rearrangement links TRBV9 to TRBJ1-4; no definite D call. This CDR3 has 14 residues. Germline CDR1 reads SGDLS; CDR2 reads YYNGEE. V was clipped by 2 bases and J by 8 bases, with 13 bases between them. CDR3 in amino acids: CASSVADWSEKLFF. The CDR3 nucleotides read TGTGCCAGCAGCGTCGCAGATTGGTCGGAAAAACTGTTTTTT.

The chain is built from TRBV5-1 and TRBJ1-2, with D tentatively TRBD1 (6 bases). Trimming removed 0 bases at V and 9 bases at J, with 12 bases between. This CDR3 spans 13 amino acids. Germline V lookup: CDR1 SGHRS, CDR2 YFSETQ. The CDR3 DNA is TGCGCCAGCAGCTTGGCCACAGGGAGAAGCTACACCTTC. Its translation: CASSLATGRSYTF.

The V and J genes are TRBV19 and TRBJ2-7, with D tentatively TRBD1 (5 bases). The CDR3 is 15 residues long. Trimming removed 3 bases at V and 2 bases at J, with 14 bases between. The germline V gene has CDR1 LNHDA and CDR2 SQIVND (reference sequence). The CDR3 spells CASSIILDTTYEQYF. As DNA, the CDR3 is TGTGCCAGTAGTATCATCTTGGACACCACCTACGAGCAGTACTTC.

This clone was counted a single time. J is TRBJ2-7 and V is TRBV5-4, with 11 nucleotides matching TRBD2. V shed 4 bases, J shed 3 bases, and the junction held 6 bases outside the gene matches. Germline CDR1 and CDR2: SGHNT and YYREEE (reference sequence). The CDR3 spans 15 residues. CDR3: CASSPGLAAHYEQYF. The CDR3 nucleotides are TGTGCCAGCAGCCCGGGACTAGCGGCGCACTACGAGCAGTACTTC.

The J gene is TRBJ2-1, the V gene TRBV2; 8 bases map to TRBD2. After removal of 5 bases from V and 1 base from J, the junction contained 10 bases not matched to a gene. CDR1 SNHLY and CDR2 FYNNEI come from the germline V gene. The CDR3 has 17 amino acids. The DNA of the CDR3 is TGTGCCAGCAGTCTACGACTAGCGAGGCGATCCTACAATGAGCAGTTCTTC. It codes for CASSLRLARRSYNEQFF.

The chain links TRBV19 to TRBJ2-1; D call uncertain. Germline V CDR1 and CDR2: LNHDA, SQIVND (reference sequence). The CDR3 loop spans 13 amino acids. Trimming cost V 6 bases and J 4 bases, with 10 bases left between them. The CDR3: CASRQLLYNEQFF. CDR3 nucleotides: TGTGCCAGTAGACAGCTCTTATACAATGAGCAGTTCTTC. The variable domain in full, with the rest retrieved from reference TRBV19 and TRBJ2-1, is DGGITQSPKYLFRKEGQNVTLSCEQNLNHDAMYWYRQDPGQGLRLIYYSQIVNDFQKGDIAEGYSVSREKKESFPLTVTSAQKNPTAFYLCASRQLLYNEQFFGPGTRLTVL.

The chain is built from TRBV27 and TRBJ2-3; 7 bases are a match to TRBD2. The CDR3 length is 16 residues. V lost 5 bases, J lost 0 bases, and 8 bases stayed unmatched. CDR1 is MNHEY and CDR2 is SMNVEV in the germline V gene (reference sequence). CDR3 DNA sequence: TGTGCCAGCAGTACCTGGGAGGGAGGGAGCACAGATACGCAGTATTTT. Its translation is CASSTWEGGSTDTQYF.

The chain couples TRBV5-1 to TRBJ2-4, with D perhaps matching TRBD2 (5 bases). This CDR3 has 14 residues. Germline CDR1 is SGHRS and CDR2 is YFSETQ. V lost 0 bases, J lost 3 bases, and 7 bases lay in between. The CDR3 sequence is CASSLDSVKNIQYF. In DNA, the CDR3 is TGCGCCAGCAGCTTGGATAGCGTCAAAAACATTCAGTACTTC.

CDR3 in amino acids: CATRSGQVSPGGGNTIYF. DNA of the CDR3: TGTGCCACCAGATCCGGACAGGTTTCTCCCGGGGGAGGAAACACCATATATTTT. The rearrangement joins TRBV2 to TRBJ1-3, with 7 bases that match TRBD1. The germline V gene has CDR1 SNHLY and CDR2 FYNNEI. With V trimmed by 10 bases and J by 4 bases, 22 bases remained unmatched. The CDR3 runs to 18 residues.

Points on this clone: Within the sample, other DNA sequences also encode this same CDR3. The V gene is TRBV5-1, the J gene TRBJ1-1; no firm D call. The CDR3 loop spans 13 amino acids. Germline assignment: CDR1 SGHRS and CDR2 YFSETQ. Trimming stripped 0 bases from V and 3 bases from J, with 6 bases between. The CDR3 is CASSLVGDTEAFF. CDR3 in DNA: TGCGCCAGCAGCTTGGTCGGGGACACTGAAGCTTTCTTT.

CDR3 region: CASSFLAGVPYNEQFF. CDR3 bases: TGTGCCAGCAGCTTCCTAGCGGGGGTTCCCTACAATGAGCAGTTCTTC. The rearrangement joins TRBV7-3 to TRBJ2-1; the match to TRBD2 covers 10 bases. Losses at the gene ends were 3 bases for V and 2 bases for J; bases not matched to a gene: 4. Per the germline V gene, CDR1 is SGHTA and CDR2 is FQGTGA. The CDR3 consists of 16 residues.

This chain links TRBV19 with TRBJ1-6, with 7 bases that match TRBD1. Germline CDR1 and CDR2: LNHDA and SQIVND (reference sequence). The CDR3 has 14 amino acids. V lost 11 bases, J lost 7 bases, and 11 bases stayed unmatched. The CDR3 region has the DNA TGTGCCGTTACGGAGGGGGCGGGGAATTCACCCCTCCACTTT. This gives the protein CAVTEGAGNSPLHF.

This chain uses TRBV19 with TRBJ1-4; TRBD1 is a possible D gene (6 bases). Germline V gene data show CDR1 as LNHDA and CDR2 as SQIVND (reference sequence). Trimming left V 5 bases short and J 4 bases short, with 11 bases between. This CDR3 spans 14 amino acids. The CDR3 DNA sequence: TGTGCCAGTAGTTCCTGGACAGATAATGAAAAACTGTTTTTT. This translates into CASSSWTDNEKLFF.

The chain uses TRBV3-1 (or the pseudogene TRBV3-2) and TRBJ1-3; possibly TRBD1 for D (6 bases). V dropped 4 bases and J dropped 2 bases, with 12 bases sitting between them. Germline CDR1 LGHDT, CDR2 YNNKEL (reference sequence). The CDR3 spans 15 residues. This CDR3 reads CASSRLGTPGNTIYF. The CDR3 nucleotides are TGTGCCAGCAGCCGGCTCGGGACACCTGGAAACACCATATATTTT.

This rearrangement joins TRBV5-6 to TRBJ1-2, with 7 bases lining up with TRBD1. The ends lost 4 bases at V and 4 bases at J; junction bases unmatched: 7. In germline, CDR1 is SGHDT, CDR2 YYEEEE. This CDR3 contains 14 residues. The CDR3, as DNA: TGTGCCAGCAGCCAGACAGGGAGCCCCTATGGCTACACCTTC. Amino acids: CASSQTGSPYGYTF.